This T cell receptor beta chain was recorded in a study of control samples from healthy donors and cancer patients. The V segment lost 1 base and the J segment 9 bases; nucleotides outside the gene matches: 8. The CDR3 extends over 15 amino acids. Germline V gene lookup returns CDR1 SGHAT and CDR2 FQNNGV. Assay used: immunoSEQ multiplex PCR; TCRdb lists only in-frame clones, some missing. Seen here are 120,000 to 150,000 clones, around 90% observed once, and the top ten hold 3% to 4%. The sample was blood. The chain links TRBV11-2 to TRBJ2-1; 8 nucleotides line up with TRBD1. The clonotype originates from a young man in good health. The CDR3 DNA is TGTGCCAGCAGCTTAGCGGACAGGGTTACTGGTGAGCAGTTCTTC. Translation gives CASSLADRVTGEQFF. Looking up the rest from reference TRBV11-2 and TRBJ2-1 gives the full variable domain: EAGVAQSPRYKIIEKRQSVAFWCNPISGHATLYWYQQILGQGPKLLIQFQNNGVVDDSQLPKDRFSAERLKGVDSTLKIQPAKLEDSAVYLCASSLADRVTGEQFFGPGTRLTVL.